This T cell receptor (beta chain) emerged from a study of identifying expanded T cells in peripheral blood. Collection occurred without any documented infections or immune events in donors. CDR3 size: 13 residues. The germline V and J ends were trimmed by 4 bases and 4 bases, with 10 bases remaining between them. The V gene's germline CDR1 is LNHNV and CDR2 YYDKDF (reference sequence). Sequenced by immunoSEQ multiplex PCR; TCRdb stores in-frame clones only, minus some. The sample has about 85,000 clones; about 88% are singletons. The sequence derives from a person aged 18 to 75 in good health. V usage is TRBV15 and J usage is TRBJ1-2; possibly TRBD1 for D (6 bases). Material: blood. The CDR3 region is CATSTEGVYGYTF. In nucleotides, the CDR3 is TGTGCCACCAGCACCGAGGGGGTCTATGGCTACACCTTC.